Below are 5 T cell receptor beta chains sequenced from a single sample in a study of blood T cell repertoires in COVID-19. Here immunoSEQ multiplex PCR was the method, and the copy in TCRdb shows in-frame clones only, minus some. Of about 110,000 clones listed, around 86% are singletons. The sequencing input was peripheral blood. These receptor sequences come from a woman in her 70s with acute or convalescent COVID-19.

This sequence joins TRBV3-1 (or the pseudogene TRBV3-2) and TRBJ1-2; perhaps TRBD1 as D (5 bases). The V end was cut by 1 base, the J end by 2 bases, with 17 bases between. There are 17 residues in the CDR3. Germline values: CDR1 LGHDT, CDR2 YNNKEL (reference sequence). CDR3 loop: CASSQGGRIIENYGYTF. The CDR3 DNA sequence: TGTGCCAGCAGCCAAGGGGGGAGGATAATAGAAAACTATGGCTACACCTTC.

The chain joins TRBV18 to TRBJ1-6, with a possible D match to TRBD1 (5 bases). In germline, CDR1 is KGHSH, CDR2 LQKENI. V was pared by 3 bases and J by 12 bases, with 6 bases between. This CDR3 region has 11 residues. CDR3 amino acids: CASSPGGPLHF. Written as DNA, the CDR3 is TGTGCCAGCTCACCGGGGGGACCCCTCCACTTT.

The CDR3, as DNA: TGCAGTGCTCCTACTAGCGGAATTCAGTACTTC. Translating gives CSAPTSGIQYF. The chain links TRBV20-1 to TRBJ2-4; 8 nucleotides match TRBD2. CDR1 and CDR2 from the germline V gene are DFQATT and SNEGSKA (reference sequence). The length of the CDR3 is 11 residues. Unmatched junction bases numbered 4, after V lost 5 bases and J lost 10 bases.

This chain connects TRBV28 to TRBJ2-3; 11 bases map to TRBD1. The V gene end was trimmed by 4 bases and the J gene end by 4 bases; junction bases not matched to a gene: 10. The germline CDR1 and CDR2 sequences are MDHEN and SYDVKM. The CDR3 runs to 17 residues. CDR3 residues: CASSSQHRDRGADTQYF. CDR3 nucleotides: TGTGCCAGCAGTTCCCAACACCGGGACAGGGGGGCAGATACGCAGTATTTT.

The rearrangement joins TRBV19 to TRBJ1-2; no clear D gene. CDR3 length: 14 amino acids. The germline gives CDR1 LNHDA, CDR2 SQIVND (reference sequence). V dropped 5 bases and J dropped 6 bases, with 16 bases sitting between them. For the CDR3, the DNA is TGTGCCAGTAGTGCTACACAGAAAATAAATGGCTACACCTTC. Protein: CASSATQKINGYTF.